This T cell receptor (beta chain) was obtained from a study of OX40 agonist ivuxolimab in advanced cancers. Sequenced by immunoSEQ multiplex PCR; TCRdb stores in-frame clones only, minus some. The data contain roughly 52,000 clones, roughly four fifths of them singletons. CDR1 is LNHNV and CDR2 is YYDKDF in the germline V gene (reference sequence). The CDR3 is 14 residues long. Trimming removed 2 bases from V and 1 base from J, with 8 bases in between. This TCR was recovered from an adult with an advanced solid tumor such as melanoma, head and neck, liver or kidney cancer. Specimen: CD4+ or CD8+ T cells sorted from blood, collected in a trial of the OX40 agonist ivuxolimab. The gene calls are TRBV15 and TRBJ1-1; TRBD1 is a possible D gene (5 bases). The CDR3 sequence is CATSRLTGNTEAFF. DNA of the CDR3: TGTGCCACCAGCAGACTCACAGGGAACACTGAAGCTTTCTTT.